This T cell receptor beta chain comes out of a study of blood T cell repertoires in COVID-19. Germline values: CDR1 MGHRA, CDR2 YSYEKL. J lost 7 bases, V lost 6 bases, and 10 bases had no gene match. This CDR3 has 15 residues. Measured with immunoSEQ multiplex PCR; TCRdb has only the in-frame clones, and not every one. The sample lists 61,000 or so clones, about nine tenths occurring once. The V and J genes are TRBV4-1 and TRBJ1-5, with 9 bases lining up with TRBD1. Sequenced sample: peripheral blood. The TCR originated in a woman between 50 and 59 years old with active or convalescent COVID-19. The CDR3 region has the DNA TGCGCCAGCAGTCTAGGGACAGGGCTTTGGCAGCCCCAGCATTTT. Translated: CASSLGTGLWQPQHF.